The clone carrying this T cell receptor (beta chain) was counted a few times. This entry is derived from a study of T-cell reconstitution after alpha-beta-depleted transplantation in children. Unique molecular identifiers were incorporated into the prepared TCRbeta library. TCRdb itself ran the PCR reads through MiXCR, one entry per CDR3 protein. This table has approximately 490,000 distinct CDR3 sequences, approximately 13% appearing once. Germline V gene lookup returns CDR1 MGHRA and CDR2 YSYEKL. Trimming took 2 bases from V and 7 from J, leaving 6 bases between them. The CDR3 is made up of 12 amino acids.

The chain couples TRBV4-1 to TRBJ2-1; D is ambiguous. The TCR sequence derives from a human donor who donated a stem cell graft to a child with combined immunodeficiency. Sequencing used PBMCs from the stem cell graft donor, obtained from the stem cell graft. DNA for the CDR3: TGCGCCAGCAGCCAAAAGGGTAATGAGCAGTTCTTC. As protein: CASSQKGNEQFF.